Listed below are T cell receptor beta chains from one sample, sequenced in a study of T cells after yellow fever vaccination. TCRdb redid the calling of the 5' RACE reads with MiXCR, one entry per CDR3 protein. In the table there are more than 350,000 distinct CDR3 sequences, roughly 11% of which are singletons. Sample: PBMCs, taken on the day of the first yellow fever vaccination. The receptors derive from a man younger than 35 who received the YFV17D yellow fever vaccine. CDR3s include the opening cysteine and the closing phenylalanine or tryptophan. The D gene is left open where the match is weak. Where a row states a size, it is once, few, many or the class of an expanded clone; other rows omit it.

j_gene,v_gene,abundance,d_gene,CDR3aa,CDR3nt
TRBJ1-1,TRBV5-1,-,TRBD1,CASSLHRGTEAFF,TGCGCCAGCAGCTTACACAGGGGAACTGAAGCTTTCTTT
TRBJ2-2,TRBV5-4,few,TRBD1,CASSLRGLDTGELFF,TGTGCCAGCAGCTTGAGGGGGCTGGACACCGGGGAGCTGTTTTTT
TRBJ2-2,TRBV21-1,-,-,CASSKATINCWFPGQRNTGELFF,TGTGCCAGCAGCAAAGCCACAATAAACTGCTGGTTCCCGGGACAGCGGAACACCGGGGAGCTGTTTTTT
TRBJ2-1,TRBV3-1,few,TRBD2,CASSQLAGLGGEQFF,TGTGCCAGCAGCCAACTAGCGGGGCTCGGGGGTGAGCAGTTCTTC
TRBJ1-5,TRBV19,few,-,CASSIPPGPGHF,TGTGCCAGTAGTATCCCCCCCGGCCCGGGGCATTTT
TRBJ2-1,TRBV6-2/TRBV6-3,many,TRBD2,CASSYSPPGGIYNEQFF,TGTGCCAGCAGTTACTCCCCCCCCGGGGGGATCTACAATGAGCAGTTCTTC
TRBJ2-7,TRBV6-1,-,-,CASSEVGSYEQYF,TGTGCCAGCAGTGAAGTGGGCTCCTACGAGCAGTACTTC
TRBJ1-1,TRBV7-9,few,-,CASSLEGKRRYTEAFF,TGTGCCAGCAGCTTAGAGGGGAAAAGGAGGTACACTGAAGCTTTCTTT
TRBJ2-3,TRBV9,few,TRBD1,CASSASGTGNTDTQYF,TGTGCCAGCAGCGCATCCGGGACAGGGAACACAGATACGCAGTATTTT
TRBJ1-5,TRBV12-3/TRBV12-4,few,-,CASSLGQGWQPQHF,TGTGCCAGCAGTTTAGGGCAGGGATGGCAGCCCCAGCATTTT
TRBJ2-3,TRBV20-1,-,TRBD2,CSALPGRGADTQYF,TGCAGTGCTCTCCCCGGGAGGGGTGCAGATACGCAGTATTTT
TRBJ2-3,TRBV15,-,TRBD2,CATSRLGTSVGRTQYF,TGTGCCACCAGCAGACTTGGGACTAGCGTCGGGAGGACGCAGTATTTT
TRBJ2-2,TRBV4-3,-,TRBD2,CASSQEGGWGTGELFF,TGCGCCAGCAGCCAAGAGGGGGGGTGGGGCACCGGTGAGCTGTTTTTT
TRBJ1-2,TRBV7-9,-,-,CARSLVALTIYGYSF,TGTGCCAGAAGCTTAGTAGCCCTGACAATTTATGGCTACAGCTTC
TRBJ2-3,TRBV12-3/TRBV12-4,-,TRBD1,CASSFYRTGSTDTQYF,TGTGCCAGCAGTTTTTACAGGACAGGTAGCACAGATACGCAGTATTTT
TRBJ2-1,TRBV5-1,-,-,CASSLRTPNNEQFF,TGCGCCAGCAGCTTGAGGACACCCAACAATGAGCAGTTCTTC
TRBJ1-1,TRBV11-2,-,-,CAIDGYPEAFF,TGTGCCATCGACGGATACCCTGAAGCTTTCTTT
TRBJ1-1,TRBV7-2,many,TRBD1,CASGRDRKNTEAFF,TGTGCCAGCGGACGGGACAGAAAGAACACTGAAGCTTTCTTT
TRBJ2-7,TRBV5-1,-,-,CASSLATEVYEQYF,TGCGCCAGCAGCTTGGCTACAGAGGTCTACGAGCAGTACTTC
TRBJ2-1,TRBV12-3/TRBV12-4,few,-,CASSRRGAGYNEQFF,TGTGCCAGCTCCAGGAGGGGGGCAGGCTACAATGAGCAGTTCTTC
TRBJ1-1,TRBV20-1,few,-,CSARGGATGGNTEAFF,TGCAGTGCTAGAGGGGGTGCGACAGGAGGGAACACTGAAGCTTTCTTT
TRBJ2-1,TRBV12-3/TRBV12-4,many,-,CASSFLALNNEQFF,TGTGCCAGCAGTTTCCTGGCCCTAAACAATGAGCAGTTCTTC
TRBJ1-1,TRBV5-1,many,TRBD1,CASSLSTGAGTEAFF,TGCGCCAGCAGCTTGTCCACAGGGGCAGGGACTGAAGCTTTCTTT
TRBJ1-5,TRBV7-2,-,-,CASSFVENQPQHF,TGTGCCAGCAGCTTTGTGGAGAATCAGCCCCAGCATTTT
TRBJ2-1,TRBV7-7,-,TRBD2,CASSLAWAGGNSYNEQFF,TGTGCTAGCAGCTTAGCTTGGGCGGGGGGGAATTCATACAATGAGCAGTTCTTC
TRBJ2-1,TRBV5-1,few,-,CASSLDPANEQFF,TGCGCCAGCAGCTTGGACCCCGCCAATGAGCAGTTCTTC
TRBJ2-5,TRBV30,-,-,CAWSSAWETQYF,TGTGCCTGGAGTTCGGCCTGGGAGACCCAGTACTTC
TRBJ2-3,TRBV5-1,-,TRBD1,CASSFEWDSYDTQYF,TGCGCCAGCAGCTTCGAATGGGACAGCTATGATACGCAGTATTTT
TRBJ2-1,TRBV7-2,few,-,CASSQGGGLPEQFF,TGTGCCAGCAGCCAGGGGGGGGGGCTCCCTGAGCAGTTCTTC
TRBJ2-7,TRBV5-6,many,-,CASSWDLSSYEQYF,TGTGCCAGCAGCTGGGACCTGAGCTCCTACGAGCAGTACTTC
TRBJ2-5,TRBV2,few,TRBD2,CASGERGSWETQYF,TGTGCCAGCGGGGAGCGGGGTTCGTGGGAGACCCAGTACTTC
TRBJ1-3,TRBV20-1,few,-,CSARAAGTGGNTIYF,TGCAGTGCTAGAGCGGCCGGGACCGGCGGAAACACCATATATTTT
TRBJ1-2,TRBV25-1,-,TRBD1,CASSETGGDGYTF,TGTGCCAGCAGTGAGACAGGGGGCGATGGCTACACCTTC
TRBJ1-5,TRBV5-1,-,-,CASSPEPNQPQHF,TGCGCCAGCAGCCCCGAGCCCAATCAGCCCCAGCATTTT
TRBJ1-5,TRBV12-3/TRBV12-4,few,-,CASSPAWAPEYSNQPQHF,TGTGCCAGCAGTCCCGCCTGGGCACCCGAATATAGCAATCAGCCCCAGCATTTT
TRBJ2-1,TRBV7-9,-,TRBD1,CASSLGRGQVLVEQFF,TGTGCCAGCAGCTTAGGCCGGGGACAGGTGTTGGTGGAGCAGTTCTTC
TRBJ1-1,TRBV6-2/TRBV6-3,-,-,CASIDISGTGGTEAFF,TGTGCCAGCATTGATATTTCGGGCACGGGCGGCACTGAAGCTTTCTTT
TRBJ2-2,TRBV7-3,-,-,CASSPGTRVDGELFF,TGTGCCAGCAGCCCGGGGACTCGCGTGGACGGGGAGCTGTTTTTT
TRBJ2-1,TRBV4-1,many,-,CASSLRLSWRIEQFF,TGCGCCAGCAGCCTAAGGTTATCTTGGCGCATTGAGCAGTTCTTC
TRBJ2-5,TRBV6-2/TRBV6-3,many,-,CASSYSGETQYF,TGTGCCAGCAGTTACAGCGGAGAGACCCAGTACTTC
TRBJ1-3,TRBV4-3,few,-,CASSQDLGGSGNTIYF,TGCGCCAGCAGCCAAGATTTAGGGGGTTCTGGAAACACCATATATTTT
TRBJ2-5,TRBV11-2,many,-,CASSPIARGFGETQYF,TGTGCCAGCAGCCCCATTGCCAGGGGATTTGGAGAGACCCAGTACTTC
TRBJ2-1,TRBV11-2,-,-,CASSQIFNEQFF,TGTGCCAGCAGCCAGATTTTCAATGAGCAGTTCTTC
TRBJ1-2,TRBV29-1,-,-,CSVQDTYGYTF,TGCAGCGTACAAGACACCTATGGCTACACCTTC
TRBJ2-1,TRBV18,-,-,CASSPQPGSSSYNEQFF,TGTGCCAGCTCACCACAGCCGGGCTCAAGCTCCTACAATGAGCAGTTCTTC
TRBJ1-2,TRBV5-1,many,-,CASSLTGGDGYTF,TGTGCCAGCAGCTTGACAGGAGGGGATGGCTACACCTTC
TRBJ2-5,TRBV12-3/TRBV12-4,many,-,CASSLRETQYF,TGTGCCAGCAGCTTAAGAGAGACCCAGTACTTC
TRBJ2-1,TRBV24-1,-,TRBD2,CATSPGGNEQFF,TGTGCCACCAGTCCGGGGGGCAATGAGCAGTTCTTC
TRBJ2-7,TRBV28,-,-,CASSPYYEQYF,TGTGCCAGCAGTCCCTACTACGAGCAGTACTTC